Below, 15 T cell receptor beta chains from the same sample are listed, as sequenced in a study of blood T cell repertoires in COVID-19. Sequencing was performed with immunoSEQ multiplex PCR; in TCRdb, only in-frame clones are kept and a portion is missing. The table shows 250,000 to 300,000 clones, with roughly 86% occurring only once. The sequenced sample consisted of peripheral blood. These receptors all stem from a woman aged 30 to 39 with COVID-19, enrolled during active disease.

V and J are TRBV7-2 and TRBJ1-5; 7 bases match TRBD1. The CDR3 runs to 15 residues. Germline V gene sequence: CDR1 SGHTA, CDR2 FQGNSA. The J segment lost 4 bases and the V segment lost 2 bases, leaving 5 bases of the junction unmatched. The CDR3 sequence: CASSLSQGYNQPQHF. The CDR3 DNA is TGTGCCAGCAGCTTATCACAGGGGTATAATCAGCCCCAGCATTTT. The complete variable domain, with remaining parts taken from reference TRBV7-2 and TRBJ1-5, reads GAGVSQSPSNKVTEKGKDVELRCDPISGHTALYWYRQSLGQGLEFLIYFQGNSAPDKSGLPSDRFSAERTGGSVSTLTIQRTQQEDSAVYLCASSLSQGYNQPQHFGDGTRLSIL.

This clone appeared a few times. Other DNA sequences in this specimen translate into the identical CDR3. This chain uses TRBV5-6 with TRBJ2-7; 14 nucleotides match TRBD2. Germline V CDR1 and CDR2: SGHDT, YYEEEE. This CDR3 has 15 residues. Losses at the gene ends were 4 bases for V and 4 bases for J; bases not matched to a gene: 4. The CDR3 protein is CASSLGLAGAYEQYF. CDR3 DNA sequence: TGTGCCAGCAGCCTGGGACTAGCGGGGGCTTACGAGCAGTACTTC.

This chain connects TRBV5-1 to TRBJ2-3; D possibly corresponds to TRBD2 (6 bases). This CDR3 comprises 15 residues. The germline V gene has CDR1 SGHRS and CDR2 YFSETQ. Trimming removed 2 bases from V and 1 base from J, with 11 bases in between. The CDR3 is CASSFSGMGTDTQYF. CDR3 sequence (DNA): TGCGCCAGCAGCTTTAGCGGAATGGGCACAGATACGCAGTATTTT. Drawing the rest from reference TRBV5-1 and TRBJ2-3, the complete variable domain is KAGVTQTPRYLIKTRGQQVTLSCSPISGHRSVSWYQQTPGQGLQFLFEYFSETQRNKGNFPGRFSGRQFSNSRSEMNVSTLELGDSALYLCASSFSGMGTDTQYFGPGTRLTVL.

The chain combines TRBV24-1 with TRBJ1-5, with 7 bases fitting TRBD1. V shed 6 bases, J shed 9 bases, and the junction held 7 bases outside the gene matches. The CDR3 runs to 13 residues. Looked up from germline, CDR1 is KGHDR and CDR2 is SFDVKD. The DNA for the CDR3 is TGTGCCACCAGTTACAGGGGAGGTCGGCCCCAGCATTTT. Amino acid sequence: CATSYRGGRPQHF.

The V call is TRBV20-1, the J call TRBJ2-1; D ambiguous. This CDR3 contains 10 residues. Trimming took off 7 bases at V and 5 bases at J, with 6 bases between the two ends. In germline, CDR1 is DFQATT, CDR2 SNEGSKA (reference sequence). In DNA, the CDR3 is TGCAGTGGTGCGGACAATGAGCAGTTCTTC. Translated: CSGADNEQFF.

CDR3 amino acids: CASSVGGIYEQYF. The CDR3 DNA reads as TGTGCCAGCAGCGTAGGAGGAATCTACGAGCAGTACTTC. The rearrangement uses TRBV9 and TRBJ2-7; D gene ambiguous. The CDR3 runs 13 residues. Trimming left V 0 bases short and J 3 bases short, with 7 bases between. Germline V gives CDR1 SGDLS, CDR2 YYNGEE.

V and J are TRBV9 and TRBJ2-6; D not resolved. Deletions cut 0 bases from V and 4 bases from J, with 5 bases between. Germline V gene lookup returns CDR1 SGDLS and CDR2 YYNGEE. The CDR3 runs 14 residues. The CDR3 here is CASSVVEGANVLTF. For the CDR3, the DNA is TGTGCCAGCAGCGTAGTGGAGGGGGCCAACGTCCTGACTTTC.

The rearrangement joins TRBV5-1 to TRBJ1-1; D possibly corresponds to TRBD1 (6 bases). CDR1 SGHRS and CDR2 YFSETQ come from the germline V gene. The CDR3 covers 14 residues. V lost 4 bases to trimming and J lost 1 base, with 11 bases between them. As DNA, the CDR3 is TGCGCCAGCAGCCCGGGACACCAGAACACTGAAGCTTTCTTT. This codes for CASSPGHQNTEAFF.

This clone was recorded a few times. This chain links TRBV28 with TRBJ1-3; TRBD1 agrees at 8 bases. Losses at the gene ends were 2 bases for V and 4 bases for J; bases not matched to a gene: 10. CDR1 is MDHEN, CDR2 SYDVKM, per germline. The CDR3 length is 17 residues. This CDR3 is CASSLSSGTGVGNTIYF. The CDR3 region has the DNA TGTGCCAGCAGTTTAAGTTCTGGGACAGGAGTGGGAAACACCATATATTTT.

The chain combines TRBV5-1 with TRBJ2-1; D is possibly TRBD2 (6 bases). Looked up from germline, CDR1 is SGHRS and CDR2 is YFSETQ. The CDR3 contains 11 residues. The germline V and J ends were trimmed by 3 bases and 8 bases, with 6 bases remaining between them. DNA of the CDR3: TGCGCCAGCAGCTGGGGGGATGAGCAGTTCTTC. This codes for CASSWGDEQFF. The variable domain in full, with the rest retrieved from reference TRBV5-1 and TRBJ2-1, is KAGVTQTPRYLIKTRGQQVTLSCSPISGHRSVSWYQQTPGQGLQFLFEYFSETQRNKGNFPGRFSGRQFSNSRSEMNVSTLELGDSALYLCASSWGDEQFFGPGTRLTVL.

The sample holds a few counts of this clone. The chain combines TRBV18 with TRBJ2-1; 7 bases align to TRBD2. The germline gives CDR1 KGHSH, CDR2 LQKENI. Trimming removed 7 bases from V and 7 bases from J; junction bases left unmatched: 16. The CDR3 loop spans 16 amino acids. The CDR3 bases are TGTGCCAGCTGCTCCCAGACTAGCTTCCTCGGAAATGAGCAGTTCTTC. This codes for CASCSQTSFLGNEQFF. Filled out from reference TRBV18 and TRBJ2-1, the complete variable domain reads NAGVMQNPRHLVRRRGQEARLRCSPMKGHSHVYWYRQLPEEGLKFMVYLQKENIIDESGMPKERFSAEFPKEGPSILRIQQVVRGDSAAYFCASCSQTSFLGNEQFFGPGTRLTVL.

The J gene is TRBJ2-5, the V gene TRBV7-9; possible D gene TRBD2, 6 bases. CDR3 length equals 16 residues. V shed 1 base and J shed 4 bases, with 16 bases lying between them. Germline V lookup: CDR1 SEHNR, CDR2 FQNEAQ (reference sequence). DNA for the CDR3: TGTGCCAGCAGCTTAGGGGGTGGAGGGCCGATAGAGACCCAGTACTTC. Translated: CASSLGGGGPIETQYF. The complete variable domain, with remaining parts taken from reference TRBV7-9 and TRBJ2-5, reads DTGVSQNPRHKITKRGQNVTFRCDPISEHNRLYWYRQTLGQGPEFLTYFQNEAQLEKSRLLSDRFSAERPKGSFSTLEIQRTEQGDSAMYLCASSLGGGGPIETQYFGPGTRLLVL.

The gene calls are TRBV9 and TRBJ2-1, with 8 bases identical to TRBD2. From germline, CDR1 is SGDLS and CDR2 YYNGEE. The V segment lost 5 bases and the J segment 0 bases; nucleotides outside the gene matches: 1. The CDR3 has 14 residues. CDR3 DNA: TGTGCCAGCAGTCTAGCGGGCTCCTACAATGAGCAGTTCTTC. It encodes CASSLAGSYNEQFF.

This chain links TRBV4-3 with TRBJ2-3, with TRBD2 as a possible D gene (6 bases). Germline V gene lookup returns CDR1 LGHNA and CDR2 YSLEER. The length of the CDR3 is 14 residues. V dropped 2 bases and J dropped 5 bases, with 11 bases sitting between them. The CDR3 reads CASSQSASEDTQYF. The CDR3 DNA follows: TGCGCCAGCAGCCAATCAGCTAGCGAAGATACGCAGTATTTT.

CDR3 DNA: TGTGCCATCCCTAGACAGGGTGATGGCTACACCTTC. It codes for CAIPRQGDGYTF. The chain couples TRBV28 to TRBJ1-2; 7 bases fit TRBD1. The V segment lost 10 bases and the J segment 6 bases; nucleotides outside the gene matches: 8. Germline V gene lookup returns CDR1 MDHEN and CDR2 SYDVKM. The CDR3 totals 12 residues.